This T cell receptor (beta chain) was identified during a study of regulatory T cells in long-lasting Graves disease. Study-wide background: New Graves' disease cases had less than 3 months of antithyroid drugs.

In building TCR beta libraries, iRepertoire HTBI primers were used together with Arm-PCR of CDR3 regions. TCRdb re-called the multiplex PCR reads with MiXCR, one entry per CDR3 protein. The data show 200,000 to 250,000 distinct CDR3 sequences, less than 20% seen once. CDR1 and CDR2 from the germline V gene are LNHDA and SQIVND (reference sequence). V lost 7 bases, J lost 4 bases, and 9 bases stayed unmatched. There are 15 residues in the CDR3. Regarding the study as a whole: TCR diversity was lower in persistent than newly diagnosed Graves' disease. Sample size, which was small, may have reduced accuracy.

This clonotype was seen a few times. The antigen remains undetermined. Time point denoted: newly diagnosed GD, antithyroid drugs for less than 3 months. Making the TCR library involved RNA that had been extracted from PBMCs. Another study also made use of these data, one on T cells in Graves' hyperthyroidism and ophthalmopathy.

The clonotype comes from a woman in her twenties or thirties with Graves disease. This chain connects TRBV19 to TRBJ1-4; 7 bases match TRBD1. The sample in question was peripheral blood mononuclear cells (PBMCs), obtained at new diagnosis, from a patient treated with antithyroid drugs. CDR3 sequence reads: CASIPADRRNEKLFF. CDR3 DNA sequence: TGTGCCAGTATCCCAGCGGACAGGCGTAATGAAAAACTGTTTTTT.